A selection of T cell receptor beta chains follows, all from one sample in a study of Ad26.COV2.S vaccination and SARS-CoV-2 variants. Data came from immunoSEQ multiplex PCR; TCRdb stores just in-frame clones and leaves some out. The sample holds around 94,000 clones, about 78% seen once. This sample comprised peripheral blood, obtained after recovery from COVID-19. All receptors come from a human donor who had recovered from COVID-19. Each CDR3 is given with its conserved first and last residue. D genes are given only for firm matches. The listing skips clone size in some rows; elsewhere it reads once, few, many or a size class.

J | D | size | V | CDR3 | DNA
TRBJ1-1 | TRBD1 | once | TRBV5-1 | CASSADRGGTEAFF | TGCGCCAGCAGCGCCGACAGGGGGGGCACTGAAGCTTTCTTT
TRBJ2-1 | TRBD2 | - | TRBV7-9 | CASRLGSTSGGAYNEQFF | TGTGCCAGCAGGCTCGGCTCTACTAGCGGGGGGGCCTACAATGAGCAGTTCTTC
TRBJ1-4 | - | - | TRBV4-1 | CASSRLIGKLFF | TGCGCCAGCAGCCGTCTAATTGGAAAACTGTTTTTT
TRBJ1-1 | - | - | TRBV9 | CASSLGPNREAFF | TGTGCCAGCAGCCTCGGACCGAATAGGGAAGCTTTCTTT
TRBJ2-2 | - | - | TRBV7-7 | CASSLEGGTNTGELFF | TGTGCCAGCAGCTTAGAGGGCGGGACGAACACCGGGGAGCTGTTTTTT
TRBJ2-7 | - | - | TRBV19 | CASSLTGTSSYEQYF | TGTGCCAGTAGTTTAACAGGGACAAGCTCCTACGAGCAGTACTTC
TRBJ1-3 | - | - | TRBV10-3 | CAITPLGPHSGNTIYF | TGTGCCATCACGCCCTTGGGACCGCACTCTGGAAACACCATATATTTT
TRBJ2-7 | - | - | TRBV29-1 | CSVADGAYEQYF | TGCAGCGTTGCGGACGGCGCCTACGAGCAGTACTTC
TRBJ2-5 | TRBD2 | once | TRBV15 | CATSRSKGRAETQYF | TGTGCCACCAGCAGATCTAAGGGGAGGGCAGAGACCCAGTACTTC
TRBJ2-7 | - | few | TRBV6-5 | CASSSTGNYEQYF | TGTGCCAGCAGTTCGACAGGTAACTACGAGCAGTACTTC
TRBJ2-2 | - | - | TRBV5-1 | CASSIDDGGNTGELFF | TGCGCCAGCAGCATTGACGACGGGGGGAACACCGGGGAGCTGTTTTTT
TRBJ1-4 | - | - | TRBV7-9 | CASSSIYQQNNEKLFF | TGTGCCAGCAGTTCTATCTACCAACAGAATAATGAAAAACTGTTTTTT
TRBJ2-7 | TRBD1 | - | TRBV5-5 | CASSSGTGLYEQYF | TGTGCCAGCAGCTCTGGGACAGGACTCTACGAGCAGTACTTC
TRBJ1-1 | - | - | TRBV18 | CASSPSGVNTEAFF | TGTGCCAGCTCACCGTCCGGGGTTAACACTGAAGCTTTCTTT
TRBJ2-7 | - | once | TRBV6-5 | CASSSRGDSYEQYF | TGTGCCAGCAGTTCGAGGGGAGACAGCTACGAGCAGTACTTC
TRBJ1-1 | - | - | TRBV6-2/TRBV6-3 | CASSYSSHTEAFF | TGTGCCAGCAGTTACTCGAGCCACACTGAAGCTTTCTTT